This TCR beta chain was sequenced during a study of cytomegalovirus exposure and HLA in healthy donors. The PCR employed 60 Vbeta primers together with 13 Jbeta primers. Clones were read by immunoSEQ multiplex PCR, and TCRdb kept only the in-frame ones, dropping some. The sample holds more than 150,000 clones, 70% to 85% seen once. Germline V gives CDR1 SGHTA, CDR2 FQGNSA. V shed 2 bases and J shed 8 bases, with 12 bases lying between them. The CDR3 length is 14 residues. This TCR was recovered from a man aged 18 to 35 in good health and CMV-seronegative. The chain links TRBV7-2 to TRBJ1-4; D is uncertain. The sample was PBMCs. The CDR3 DNA reads TGTGCCAGCAGCTTATCGGGTGTTGTCGAAAAACTGTTTTTT. It specifies CASSLSGVVEKLFF.